The 3 T cell receptor beta chains given below trace back to one sample, sequenced in a study of shared clonotypes between healthy human individuals. The protocol was immunoSEQ multiplex PCR, while the TCRdb copy is restricted to in-frame clones and leaves out a portion. The sample shows some 2,400,000 clones, approximately 96% of them seen only once. Sequencing used naive CD4+ T cells sorted from blood. Subset described: CD45RA+ positively selected. The receptors were gathered from a man between 18 and 35 years old in good health.

The chain has TRBV11-2 and TRBJ2-7; D gene ambiguous. Trimming took 3 bases from V and 0 from J, leaving 6 bases between them. Per the germline V gene, CDR1 is SGHAT and CDR2 is FQNNGV. The CDR3 is 13 residues long. Written as DNA, the CDR3 is TGTGCCAGCAGCTTGCACTTCTCCTACGAGCAGTACTTC. Protein product: CASSLHFSYEQYF.

The chain has TRBV18 and TRBJ1-1; 9 nucleotides align to TRBD1. V was clipped by 2 bases and J by 0 bases; unmatched bases: 4. In germline, CDR1 is KGHSH, CDR2 LQKENI. This CDR3 contains 16 residues. CDR3 sequence: CASSPGDRVMNTEAFF. As DNA, the CDR3 is TGTGCCAGCTCACCAGGGGACAGGGTAATGAACACTGAAGCTTTCTTT.

This rearrangement joins TRBV6-6 to TRBJ1-1; D gene ambiguous. CDR1 and CDR2 (germline): MNHNY, SVGAGI (reference sequence). The V end lost 1 base, the J end lost 1 base, and 7 bases lay between the germline ends. The CDR3 contains 14 residues. The CDR3 bases are TGTGCCAGCAGTTACTGGGCGGAGAACACTGAAGCTTTCTTT. Encoded protein: CASSYWAENTEAFF.